This T cell receptor beta chain was recorded in a study of blood T cells in healthy people across ages. Combining a sample-barcoded 5' primer with a J-beta primer mix, a second PCR ran for roughly 7 to 12 cycles. TCRdb recomputed calls from the 5' RACE reads with MiXCR, one row per CDR3 protein. In the table there are hundreds of thousands of distinct CDR3 sequences, around half of which are singletons. The CDR3 extends over 12 amino acids. Trimming pared 1 base from V and 7 bases from J, leaving 6 bases between. Germline V gene sequence: CDR1 KGHDR, CDR2 SFDVKD. The sequencing sample was made of blood. This TCR came from a woman in her fifties or sixties in good health. V gene TRBV24-1 combines with J gene TRBJ1-2, with D perhaps TRBD1 (5 bases). CDR3 amino acids: CATSDFGGGYTF. In DNA form, the CDR3 reads TGTGCCACCAGTGATTTTGGGGGTGGCTACACCTTC.